Listed below are T cell receptor beta chains from one sample, sequenced in a study of technical replicates of blood from several donors. TCRdb's copy holds only in-frame clones and misses some; the assay was immunoSEQ multiplex PCR. The sample includes 80,000 or so clones, about 95% of them seen just once. The sample consisted of T cells isolated from PBMCs. The receptors were sampled from a human donor in good health. CDR3s include the opening cysteine and the closing phenylalanine or tryptophan. The D gene is left open where the match is weak. Only part of the rows carry a size: once, few, many, or a class if the clone is expanded.

J gene: TRBJ1-2; clone size: .; D gene: .; V gene: TRBV28; CDR3 protein: CASSFARPGGSIDGYTF; CDR3 DNA: TGTGCCAGCAGTTTTGCACGTCCGGGGGGCTCAATTGATGGCTACACCTTC
J gene: TRBJ2-1; clone size: .; D gene: TRBD2; V gene: TRBV5-5; CDR3 protein: CASSLAGTSGIDEQFF; CDR3 DNA: TGTGCCAGCAGCTTGGCCGGGACTAGCGGGATAGATGAGCAGTTCTTC
J gene: TRBJ2-1; clone size: .; D gene: TRBD2; V gene: TRBV19; CDR3 protein: CASSIARLAGNEQFF; CDR3 DNA: TGTGCCAGTAGTATAGCGCGACTAGCGGGCAATGAGCAGTTCTTC
J gene: TRBJ2-7; clone size: .; D gene: TRBD2; V gene: TRBV30; CDR3 protein: CAWSISGTSGYEQYF; CDR3 DNA: TGTGCCTGGAGTATATCCGGGACTAGCGGCTACGAGCAGTACTTC
J gene: TRBJ2-7; clone size: .; D gene: .; V gene: TRBV15; CDR3 protein: CATSLGGLPPYEQYF; CDR3 DNA: TGTGCCACCAGCCTCGGAGGCCTACCCCCCTACGAGCAGTACTTC
J gene: TRBJ1-1; clone size: .; D gene: .; V gene: TRBV5-1; CDR3 protein: CASRRTGTMFTEAFF; CDR3 DNA: TGCGCCAGCAGACGAACGGGAACGATGTTCACTGAAGCTTTCTTT
J gene: TRBJ2-3; clone size: .; D gene: .; V gene: TRBV11-2; CDR3 protein: CARGGMATDTQYF; CDR3 DNA: TGTGCCAGGGGGGGAATGGCCACAGATACGCAGTATTTT
J gene: TRBJ2-3; clone size: .; D gene: .; V gene: TRBV9; CDR3 protein: CASSVSGSTDTQYF; CDR3 DNA: TGTGCCAGCAGCGTATCGGGGAGTACAGATACGCAGTATTTT
J gene: TRBJ2-3; clone size: .; D gene: .; V gene: TRBV28; CDR3 protein: CAGRGDREADTQYF; CDR3 DNA: TGTGCCGGGCGGGGGGACAGGGAAGCAGATACGCAGTATTTT
J gene: TRBJ2-7; clone size: .; D gene: .; V gene: TRBV10-3; CDR3 protein: CAISVGEAKSSYEQYF; CDR3 DNA: TGTGCCATCAGTGTAGGGGAGGCAAAAAGCTCCTACGAGCAGTACTTC
J gene: TRBJ1-1; clone size: .; D gene: TRBD1; V gene: TRBV19; CDR3 protein: CASLMTGLGNTEAFF; CDR3 DNA: TGTGCCAGCCTTATGACAGGGCTTGGGAACACTGAAGCTTTCTTT
J gene: TRBJ2-5; clone size: .; D gene: TRBD1; V gene: TRBV7-3; CDR3 protein: CASSPTGVVGETQYF; CDR3 DNA: TGTGCCAGCAGTCCGACAGGGGTAGTAGGAGAGACCCAGTACTTC
J gene: TRBJ2-2; clone size: .; D gene: .; V gene: TRBV29-1; CDR3 protein: CSVVQGTGELFF; CDR3 DNA: TGCAGCGTTGTCCAGGGCACCGGGGAGCTGTTTTTT
J gene: TRBJ2-7; clone size: .; D gene: TRBD2; V gene: TRBV6-1; CDR3 protein: CASSLTSGRAGEQYF; CDR3 DNA: TGTGCCAGCAGTCTCACTAGCGGGAGGGCCGGCGAGCAGTACTTC
J gene: TRBJ2-7; clone size: .; D gene: .; V gene: TRBV15; CDR3 protein: CATSSGLSSYEQYF; CDR3 DNA: TGTGCCACCAGCAGCGGTCTTAGCTCCTACGAGCAGTACTTC
J gene: TRBJ2-3; clone size: .; D gene: .; V gene: TRBV6-1; CDR3 protein: CASSVGGMGADTQYF; CDR3 DNA: TGTGCCAGCAGTGTTGGAGGCATGGGTGCAGATACGCAGTATTTT
J gene: TRBJ1-3; clone size: .; D gene: TRBD1; V gene: TRBV6-6; CDR3 protein: CASTGQGSSSGNTIYF; CDR3 DNA: TGTGCCAGCACTGGACAGGGGTCAAGCTCTGGAAACACCATATATTTT
J gene: TRBJ1-5; clone size: .; D gene: .; V gene: TRBV19; CDR3 protein: CASSIPYQPQHF; CDR3 DNA: TGTGCCAGTAGTATACCCTATCAGCCCCAGCATTTT
J gene: TRBJ2-7; clone size: .; D gene: .; V gene: TRBV6-1; CDR3 protein: CASSGQGREYEQYF; CDR3 DNA: TGTGCCAGCAGTGGACAGGGGAGGGAGTACGAGCAGTACTTC
J gene: TRBJ1-5; clone size: .; D gene: .; V gene: TRBV6-5; CDR3 protein: CASRSGSEGNQPQHF; CDR3 DNA: TGTGCCAGCAGAAGCGGGTCAGAAGGCAATCAGCCCCAGCATTTT
J gene: TRBJ2-7; clone size: few; D gene: TRBD1; V gene: TRBV6-5; CDR3 protein: CASGTGLYEQYF; CDR3 DNA: TGTGCCAGCGGGACAGGGCTCTACGAGCAGTACTTC
J gene: TRBJ2-7; clone size: .; D gene: TRBD1; V gene: TRBV2; CDR3 protein: CASWGQGAHEQYF; CDR3 DNA: TGTGCCAGCTGGGGACAGGGCGCCCACGAGCAGTACTTC
J gene: TRBJ2-5; clone size: .; D gene: .; V gene: TRBV5-1; CDR3 protein: CASSLGSRREETQYF; CDR3 DNA: TGCGCCAGCAGCTTGGGGTCGCGGCGGGAAGAGACCCAGTACTTC
J gene: TRBJ1-2; clone size: .; D gene: TRBD1; V gene: TRBV7-2; CDR3 protein: CASSLYTLGTGNYGYTF; CDR3 DNA: TGTGCCAGCAGCTTATACACCCTCGGGACAGGAAACTATGGCTACACCTTC
J gene: TRBJ1-1; clone size: .; D gene: TRBD1; V gene: TRBV30; CDR3 protein: CACQTGRKGTEAFF; CDR3 DNA: TGTGCCTGCCAGACAGGGAGAAAAGGTACTGAAGCTTTCTTT
J gene: TRBJ2-3; clone size: .; D gene: TRBD2; V gene: TRBV5-1; CDR3 protein: CASLEASGDTQYF; CDR3 DNA: TGCGCCAGTCTGGAGGCTAGCGGAGATACGCAGTATTTT
J gene: TRBJ1-2; clone size: .; D gene: TRBD1; V gene: TRBV7-3; CDR3 protein: CASSGQTGDGYTF; CDR3 DNA: TGTGCCAGCAGCGGACAGACAGGGGATGGCTACACCTTC
J gene: TRBJ2-7; clone size: .; D gene: .; V gene: TRBV2; CDR3 protein: CASSDGQKVGEQYF; CDR3 DNA: TGTGCCAGCAGTGATGGGCAGAAAGTTGGCGAGCAGTACTTC
J gene: TRBJ2-7; clone size: .; D gene: TRBD1; V gene: TRBV11-2; CDR3 protein: CASSPPGGVYEQYF; CDR3 DNA: TGTGCCAGCAGCCCCCCAGGGGGCGTCTACGAGCAGTACTTC
J gene: TRBJ2-3; clone size: .; D gene: .; V gene: TRBV30; CDR3 protein: CAWNEGHRGTDTQYF; CDR3 DNA: TGTGCCTGGAACGAGGGACACCGAGGCACAGATACGCAGTATTTT
J gene: TRBJ2-7; clone size: .; D gene: .; V gene: TRBV6-5; CDR3 protein: CASRRSYEQYF; CDR3 DNA: TGTGCCAGCAGGAGGTCCTACGAGCAGTACTTC
J gene: TRBJ1-1; clone size: .; D gene: TRBD1; V gene: TRBV10-3; CDR3 protein: CAARTGGNTEAFF; CDR3 DNA: TGTGCCGCTAGAACAGGGGGGAACACTGAAGCTTTCTTT
J gene: TRBJ2-7; clone size: .; D gene: TRBD2; V gene: TRBV19; CDR3 protein: CASSITSKLAGGPYEQYF; CDR3 DNA: TGTGCCAGTAGTATAACCTCTAAATTAGCGGGAGGGCCCTACGAGCAGTACTTC
J gene: TRBJ2-1; clone size: .; D gene: TRBD2; V gene: TRBV27; CDR3 protein: CASRGSAGGPGEQFF; CDR3 DNA: TGTGCCAGCAGGGGATCGGCGGGAGGGCCGGGTGAGCAGTTCTTC
J gene: TRBJ2-5; clone size: .; D gene: TRBD2; V gene: TRBV29-1; CDR3 protein: CSVEWLAGGKNQETQYF; CDR3 DNA: TGCAGCGTTGAATGGTTAGCGGGAGGGAAGAACCAAGAGACCCAGTACTTC
J gene: TRBJ1-1; clone size: .; D gene: .; V gene: TRBV10-1; CDR3 protein: CASSLTGNTEAFF; CDR3 DNA: TGCGCCAGCAGTTTAACAGGGAACACTGAAGCTTTCTTT
J gene: TRBJ1-1; clone size: .; D gene: .; V gene: TRBV6-1; CDR3 protein: CASSVASGWLEAFF; CDR3 DNA: TGTGCCAGCAGTGTTGCGTCAGGATGGCTTGAAGCTTTCTTT
J gene: TRBJ2-7; clone size: .; D gene: .; V gene: TRBV6-5; CDR3 protein: CASGTESYEQYF; CDR3 DNA: TGTGCCAGCGGCACAGAATCCTACGAGCAGTACTTC
J gene: TRBJ2-1; clone size: .; D gene: TRBD2; V gene: TRBV19; CDR3 protein: CASGLVTNEQFF; CDR3 DNA: TGTGCCAGTGGACTAGTTACGAATGAGCAGTTCTTC
J gene: TRBJ2-2; clone size: .; D gene: TRBD1; V gene: TRBV19; CDR3 protein: CASESTGGFGELFF; CDR3 DNA: TGTGCCAGCGAATCGACAGGGGGCTTCGGGGAGCTGTTTTTT
J gene: TRBJ2-7; clone size: .; D gene: .; V gene: TRBV19; CDR3 protein: CASISPGTYEQYF; CDR3 DNA: TGTGCCAGCATCTCTCCGGGGACCTACGAGCAGTACTTC
J gene: TRBJ1-1; clone size: .; D gene: .; V gene: TRBV10-3; CDR3 protein: CAISEFGATEAFF; CDR3 DNA: TGTGCCATCAGTGAGTTTGGGGCAACTGAAGCTTTCTTT
J gene: TRBJ1-2; clone size: once; D gene: .; V gene: TRBV27; CDR3 protein: CASSSTVNYGYTF; CDR3 DNA: TGTGCCAGCAGTTCGACAGTAAACTATGGCTACACCTTC
J gene: TRBJ2-4; clone size: once; D gene: TRBD2; V gene: TRBV5-1; CDR3 protein: CASSLTSGSPVAKNIQYF; CDR3 DNA: TGCGCCAGCAGCTTGACTAGCGGGAGCCCTGTTGCCAAAAACATTCAGTACTTC
J gene: TRBJ1-2; clone size: .; D gene: .; V gene: TRBV2; CDR3 protein: CASRGAGGHGYTF; CDR3 DNA: TGTGCCAGCAGGGGTGCAGGAGGCCATGGCTACACCTTC
J gene: TRBJ2-3; clone size: .; D gene: TRBD2; V gene: TRBV15; CDR3 protein: CATSASGLSTDTQYF; CDR3 DNA: TGTGCCACCAGCGCTAGCGGGCTTTCCACAGATACGCAGTATTTT
J gene: TRBJ2-7; clone size: .; D gene: TRBD2; V gene: TRBV9; CDR3 protein: CASSVASGASYEQYF; CDR3 DNA: TGTGCCAGCAGCGTAGCTAGCGGGGCCTCCTACGAGCAGTACTTC
J gene: TRBJ2-7; clone size: once; D gene: TRBD2; V gene: TRBV14; CDR3 protein: CASSLGPVSGPYEQYF; CDR3 DNA: TGTGCCAGCAGCCTGGGGCCCGTTAGCGGGCCCTACGAGCAGTACTTC
J gene: TRBJ2-3; clone size: .; D gene: TRBD2; V gene: TRBV19; CDR3 protein: CASSTSGSLTDTQYF; CDR3 DNA: TGTGCCAGTAGCACTAGCGGGAGTCTTACAGATACGCAGTATTTT
J gene: TRBJ1-2; clone size: .; D gene: .; V gene: TRBV9; CDR3 protein: CASSVRGGFGYTF; CDR3 DNA: TGTGCCAGCAGCGTAAGGGGAGGCTTTGGCTACACCTTC
J gene: TRBJ2-7; clone size: .; D gene: TRBD1; V gene: TRBV28; CDR3 protein: CASSTTGTGYYEQYF; CDR3 DNA: TGTGCCAGCAGTACTACCGGGACAGGATACTACGAGCAGTACTTC
J gene: TRBJ2-1; clone size: .; D gene: TRBD2; V gene: TRBV11-3; CDR3 protein: CASSLVRERENEQFF; CDR3 DNA: TGTGCCAGCAGCTTAGTCCGTGAGCGGGAGAATGAGCAGTTCTTC
J gene: TRBJ2-3; clone size: .; D gene: TRBD2; V gene: TRBV5-1; CDR3 protein: CASSFPASGFWTPYTDTQYF; CDR3 DNA: TGCGCCAGCAGCTTCCCAGCTAGCGGATTTTGGACCCCGTACACAGATACGCAGTATTTT
J gene: TRBJ2-5; clone size: .; D gene: TRBD2; V gene: TRBV10-2; CDR3 protein: CASGGGPLETQYF; CDR3 DNA: TGCGCCAGCGGGGGAGGGCCTTTGGAGACCCAGTACTTC
J gene: TRBJ1-2; clone size: .; D gene: .; V gene: TRBV27; CDR3 protein: CASSKTGDYGYTF; CDR3 DNA: TGTGCCAGCAGTAAGACAGGAGACTATGGCTACACCTTC
J gene: TRBJ1-1; clone size: few; D gene: .; V gene: TRBV5-6; CDR3 protein: CASSPPGEGTEAFF; CDR3 DNA: TGTGCCAGCAGCCCGCCCGGGGAGGGCACTGAAGCTTTCTTT
J gene: TRBJ2-5; clone size: .; D gene: TRBD1; V gene: TRBV6-5; CDR3 protein: CASTGQFEVETQYF; CDR3 DNA: TGTGCCAGCACGGGACAGTTTGAGGTAGAGACCCAGTACTTC
J gene: TRBJ2-1; clone size: .; D gene: TRBD2; V gene: TRBV7-8; CDR3 protein: CASTSGSYNEQFF; CDR3 DNA: TGTGCCAGCACTAGCGGGTCCTACAATGAGCAGTTCTTC
J gene: TRBJ2-1; clone size: .; D gene: .; V gene: TRBV30; CDR3 protein: CAWRGVVYGARSYNEQFF; CDR3 DNA: TGTGCCTGGAGAGGGGTAGTATATGGGGCGAGATCCTACAATGAGCAGTTCTTC